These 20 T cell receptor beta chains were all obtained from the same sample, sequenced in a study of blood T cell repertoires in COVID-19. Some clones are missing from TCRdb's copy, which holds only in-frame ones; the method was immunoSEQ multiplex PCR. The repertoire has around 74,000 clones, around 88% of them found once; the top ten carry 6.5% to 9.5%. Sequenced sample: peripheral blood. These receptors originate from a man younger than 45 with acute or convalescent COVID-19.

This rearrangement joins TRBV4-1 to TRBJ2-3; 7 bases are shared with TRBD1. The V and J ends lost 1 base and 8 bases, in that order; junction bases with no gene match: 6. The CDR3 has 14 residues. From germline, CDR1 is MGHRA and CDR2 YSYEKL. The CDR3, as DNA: TGCGCCAGCAGCCAAGCGACAGGGTGGAGTACGCAGTATTTT. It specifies CASSQATGWSTQYF.

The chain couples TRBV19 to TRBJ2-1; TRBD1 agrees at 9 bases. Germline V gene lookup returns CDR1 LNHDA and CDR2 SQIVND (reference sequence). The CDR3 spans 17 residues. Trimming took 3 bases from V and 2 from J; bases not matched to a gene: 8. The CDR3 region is CASSIQDRGVPYNEQFF. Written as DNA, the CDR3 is TGTGCCAGTAGTATCCAGGACAGGGGTGTCCCCTACAATGAGCAGTTCTTC.

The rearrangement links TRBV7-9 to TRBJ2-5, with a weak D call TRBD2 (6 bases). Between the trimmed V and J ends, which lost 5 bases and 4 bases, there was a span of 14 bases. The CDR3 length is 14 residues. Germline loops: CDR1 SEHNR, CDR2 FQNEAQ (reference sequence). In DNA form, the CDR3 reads TGTGCCAGCAGCCACGGAGGGTTGGGAGAGACCCAGTACTTC. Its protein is CASSHGGLGETQYF.

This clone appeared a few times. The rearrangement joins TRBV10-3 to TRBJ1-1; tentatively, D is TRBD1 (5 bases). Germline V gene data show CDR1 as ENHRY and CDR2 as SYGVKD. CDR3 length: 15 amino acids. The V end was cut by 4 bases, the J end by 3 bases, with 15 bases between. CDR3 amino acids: CAISGVRTSHTEAFF. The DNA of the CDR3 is TGTGCCATCAGTGGGGTCAGGACATCGCACACTGAAGCTTTCTTT.

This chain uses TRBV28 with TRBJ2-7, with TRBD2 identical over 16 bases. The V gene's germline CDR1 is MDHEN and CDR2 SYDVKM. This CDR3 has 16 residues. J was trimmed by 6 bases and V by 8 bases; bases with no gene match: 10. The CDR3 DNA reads TGTGCCAGCTGGGGGACTAGCGGGAGGGGGTGGATCGAGCAGTACTTC. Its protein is CASWGTSGRGWIEQYF.

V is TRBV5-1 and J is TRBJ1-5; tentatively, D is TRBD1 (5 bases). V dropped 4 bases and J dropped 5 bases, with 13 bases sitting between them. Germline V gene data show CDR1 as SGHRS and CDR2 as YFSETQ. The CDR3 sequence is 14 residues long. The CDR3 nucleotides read TGCGCCAGCAGCCCTAGGGGTCCCGATCAGCCCCAGCATTTT. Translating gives CASSPRGPDQPQHF.

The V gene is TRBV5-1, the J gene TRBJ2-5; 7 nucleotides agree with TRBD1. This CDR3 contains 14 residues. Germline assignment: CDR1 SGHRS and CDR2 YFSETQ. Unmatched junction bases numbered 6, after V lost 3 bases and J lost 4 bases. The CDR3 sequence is CASSYGQVPETQYF. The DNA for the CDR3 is TGCGCCAGCAGCTACGGACAGGTCCCAGAGACCCAGTACTTC.

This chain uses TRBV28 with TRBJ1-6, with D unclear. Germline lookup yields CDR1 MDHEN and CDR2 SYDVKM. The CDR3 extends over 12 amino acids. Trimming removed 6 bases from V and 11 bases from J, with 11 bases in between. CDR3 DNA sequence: TGTGCCAGCAGCTGGGAGGTGCCACCCCTCCACTTT. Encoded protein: CASSWEVPPLHF.

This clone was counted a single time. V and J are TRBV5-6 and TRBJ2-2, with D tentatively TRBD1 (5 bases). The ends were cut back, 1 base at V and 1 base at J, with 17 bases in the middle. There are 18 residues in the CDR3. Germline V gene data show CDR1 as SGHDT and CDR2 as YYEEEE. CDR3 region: CASSLTFSTVLNTGELFF. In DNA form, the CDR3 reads TGTGCCAGCAGCTTGACTTTCTCGACAGTCCTGAACACCGGGGAGCTGTTTTTT.

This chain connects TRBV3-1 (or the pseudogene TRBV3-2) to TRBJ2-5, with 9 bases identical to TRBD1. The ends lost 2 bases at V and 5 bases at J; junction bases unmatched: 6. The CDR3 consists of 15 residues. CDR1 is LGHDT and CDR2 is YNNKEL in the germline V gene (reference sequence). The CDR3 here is CASSQQTGGGETQYF. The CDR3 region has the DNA TGTGCCAGCAGCCAACAAACAGGGGGCGGGGAGACCCAGTACTTC.

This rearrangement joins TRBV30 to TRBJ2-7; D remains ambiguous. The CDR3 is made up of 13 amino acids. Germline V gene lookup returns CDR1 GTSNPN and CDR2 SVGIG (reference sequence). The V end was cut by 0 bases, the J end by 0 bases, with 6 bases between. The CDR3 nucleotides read TGTGCCTGGAGTGTGGGCGCCTCCTACGAGCAGTACTTC. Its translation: CAWSVGASYEQYF.

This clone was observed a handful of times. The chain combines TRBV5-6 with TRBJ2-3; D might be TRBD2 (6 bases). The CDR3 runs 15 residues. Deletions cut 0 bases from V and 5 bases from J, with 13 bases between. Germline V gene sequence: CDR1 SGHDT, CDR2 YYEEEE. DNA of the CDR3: TGTGCCAGCAGCTTGGTCGCGGGGCGGAGAGATACGCAGTATTTT. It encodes CASSLVAGRRDTQYF.

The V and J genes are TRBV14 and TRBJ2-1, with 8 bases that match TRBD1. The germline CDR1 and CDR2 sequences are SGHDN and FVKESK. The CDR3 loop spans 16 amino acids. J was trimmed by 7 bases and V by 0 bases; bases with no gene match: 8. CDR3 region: CASSQEWRTGRNEQFF. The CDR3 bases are TGTGCCAGCAGCCAAGAATGGAGGACAGGGCGGAATGAGCAGTTCTTC.

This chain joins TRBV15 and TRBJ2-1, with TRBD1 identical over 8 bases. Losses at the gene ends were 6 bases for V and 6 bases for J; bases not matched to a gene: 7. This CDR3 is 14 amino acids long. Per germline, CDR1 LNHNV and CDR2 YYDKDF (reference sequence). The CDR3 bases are TGTGCCACCAGACGGGACAGGTTGGGCAATGAGCAGTTCTTC. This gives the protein CATRRDRLGNEQFF.

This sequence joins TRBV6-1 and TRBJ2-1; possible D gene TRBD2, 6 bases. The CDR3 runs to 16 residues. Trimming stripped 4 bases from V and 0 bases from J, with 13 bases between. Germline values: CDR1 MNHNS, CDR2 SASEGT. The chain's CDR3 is CASSGGLPSSYNEQFF. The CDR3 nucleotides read TGTGCCAGCAGTGGGGGACTTCCGAGCTCCTACAATGAGCAGTTCTTC.

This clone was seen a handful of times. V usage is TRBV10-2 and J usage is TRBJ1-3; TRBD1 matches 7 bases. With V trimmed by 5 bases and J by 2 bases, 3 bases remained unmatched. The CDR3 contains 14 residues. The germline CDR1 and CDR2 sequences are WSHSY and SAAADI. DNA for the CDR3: TGCGCCAGCAGTTTTACAGGGGCTGGAAACACCATATATTTT. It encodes CASSFTGAGNTIYF.

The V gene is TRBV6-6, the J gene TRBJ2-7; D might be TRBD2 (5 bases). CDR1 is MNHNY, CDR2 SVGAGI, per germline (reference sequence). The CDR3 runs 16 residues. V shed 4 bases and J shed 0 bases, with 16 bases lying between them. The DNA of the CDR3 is TGTGCCAGCAGTTCGCTCGGACTCTTTAGCTCCTACGAGCAGTACTTC. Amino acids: CASSSLGLFSSYEQYF.

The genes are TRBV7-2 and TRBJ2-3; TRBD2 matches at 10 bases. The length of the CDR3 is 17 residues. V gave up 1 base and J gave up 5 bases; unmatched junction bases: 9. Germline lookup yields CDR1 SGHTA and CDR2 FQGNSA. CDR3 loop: CASSLGNLAGARDTQYF. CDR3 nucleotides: TGTGCCAGCAGCTTAGGTAACCTAGCGGGAGCAAGAGATACGCAGTATTTT.

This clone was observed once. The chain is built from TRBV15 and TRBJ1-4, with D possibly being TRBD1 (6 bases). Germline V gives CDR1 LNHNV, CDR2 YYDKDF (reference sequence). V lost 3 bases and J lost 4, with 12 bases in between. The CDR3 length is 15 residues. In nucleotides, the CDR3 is TGTGCCACCAGCAGGAAGGGGGTGGGTAATGAAAAACTGTTTTTT. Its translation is CATSRKGVGNEKLFF.

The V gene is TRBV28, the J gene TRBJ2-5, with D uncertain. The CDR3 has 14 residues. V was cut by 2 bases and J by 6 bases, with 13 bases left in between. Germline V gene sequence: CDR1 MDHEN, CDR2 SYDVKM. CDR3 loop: CASSLPRPQQTQYF. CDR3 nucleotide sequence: TGTGCCAGCAGTTTACCTAGACCCCAGCAGACCCAGTACTTC.